The present T cell receptor beta chain was sequenced within a study of T-cell reconstitution after alpha-beta-depleted transplantation in children. This clonotype was recorded a few times. The CDR3 loop spans 17 amino acids. Trimming left V 6 bases short and J 8 bases short, with 26 bases between. Unique molecular identifiers were incorporated during preparation of the TCRbeta library. TCRdb ran MiXCR on the PCR reads and lists one entry per CDR3 protein. The repertoire has about 460,000 distinct CDR3 sequences, about an eighth of them found once; the top ten carry 12% to 15%. The sequence came from a female patient aged 2-9 years who had a stem cell transplant for aplastic anemia, so the T cells may come from the graft donor. This rearrangement joins TRBV12-3 or TRBV12-4 to TRBJ2-1; tentatively, D is TRBD2 (7 bases). This specimen was PBMCs, mostly from graft donor cells, taken 180 days after TCRalphabeta/CD19-depleted stem cell transplant. CDR3 region: CASRSPRGCGSCHEQFF. In DNA, the CDR3 is TGTGCCAGCAGATCGCCCAGGGGTTGCGGGAGTTGTCATGAGCAGTTCTTC.